The 4 T cell receptor beta chains listed next were all sequenced from one sample in a study of T cells in Graves' hyperthyroidism and ophthalmopathy. TCR beta CDR3 regions were amplified from RNA transcripts. Initially, a first-round RT-PCR of the TCR CDR3 employed the HTBI primer set. Via MiXCR, TCRdb re-called the multiplex PCR reads, giving one row per CDR3 protein. Here the sample spans roughly 720,000 distinct CDR3 sequences, about 18% being singletons. The sample was blood. All receptors come from a man in his forties or fifties with Graves' hyperthyroidism.

V usage is TRBV6-5 and J usage is TRBJ1-2; TRBD1 matches at 9 bases. The CDR3 loop spans 15 amino acids. The J segment lost 5 bases and the V segment lost 0 bases, leaving 4 bases of the junction unmatched. CDR1 is MNHEY and CDR2 is SVGAGI in the germline V gene. In DNA form, the CDR3 reads TGTGCCAGCAGTTACTCGACAGGGGGAGGGTATGGCTACACCTTC. This sequence encodes CASSYSTGGGYGYTF.

This clonotype was seen at least ten times. The CDR3 sequence: CASSLGVGYGYTF. The CDR3 DNA follows: TGTGCCAGCAGTTTGGGGGTTGGCTATGGCTACACCTTC. The rearrangement links TRBV12-3 or TRBV12-4 to TRBJ1-2, with a tentative D call TRBD1 (5 bases). V lost 3 bases to trimming and J lost 4 bases, with 9 bases between them. The CDR3 length is 13 residues.

This clonotype has ten or more counts. This chain connects TRBV28 to TRBJ1-2; possible D gene TRBD1, 5 bases. V was trimmed by 5 bases and J by 7 bases, leaving 17 bases between them. The CDR3 contains 14 residues. Germline loops: CDR1 MDHEN, CDR2 SYDVKM. CDR3 region: CASSPSTASGGYTF. The CDR3 nucleotides are TGTGCCAGCAGTCCATCGACAGCGTCAGGTGGCTACACCTTC.

This clonotype was seen repeatedly, ten times or more. This sequence joins TRBV7-2 and TRBJ2-3, with 11 bases fitting TRBD1. The CDR3 sequence is 15 residues long. Germline V gene sequence: CDR1 SGHTA, CDR2 FQGNSA. With 4 bases clipped from V and 6 bases from J, the junction kept 6 bases outside the gene matches. The CDR3 bases are TGTGCCAGCAGCTGGACAGGGGGCGCGAGGGATACGCAGTATTTT. Translated, it gives CASSWTGGARDTQYF.